This note documents a single TCR beta chain sequence. Its antigen is currently unknown. The data were obtained in a study of cytomegalovirus exposure and HLA in healthy donors. Study-level points and caveats: In a later analysis, DRB1 alleles had the most associated TCRs; HLA-C alleles the fewest. In a later analysis, HLA-associated TCR beta chains were more clonally expanded than equally common others.

PCR employed 60 Vbeta and 13 Jbeta primers. TCRdb keeps only in-frame clones here, not all; method: immunoSEQ multiplex PCR. The table includes 110,000 to 150,000 clones, 70% to 90% detected once. This CDR3 is 13 amino acids long. Germline V gene sequence: CDR1 MDHEN, CDR2 SYDVKM. V lost 4 bases, J lost 7 bases, and 13 bases lay in between. This rearrangement joins TRBV28 to TRBJ1-2; possibly TRBD1 for D (6 bases). Sample: PBMCs. This clonotype originated in a woman aged 40 to 50 in good health and CMV-seropositive. CDR3 loop: CASSSRGGIGYTF. CDR3 DNA sequence: TGTGCCAGCAGTTCCAGGGGCGGTATTGGCTACACCTTC.